Sequencing of this T cell receptor beta chain was carried out in a study of blood T cell repertoires in COVID-19. Study overall: Sites across the United States, Italy and Spain contributed samples from acute and convalescent COVID-19.

Per the original methods: By means of reference gene primer amplification, nucleated cell counts were estimated. Using immunoSEQ multiplex PCR, the repertoire was profiled, and TCRdb retains in-frame clones only, with some absent. V, J and clone size are those of that table, while D and trimming were read from the DNA. Here the sample spans about 170,000 clones, roughly 82% being singletons. A Seattle source enrolled patients during active infection and followed them longitudinally. CDR1 is SGHNT, CDR2 YYREEE, per germline (reference sequence). Trimming pared 1 base from V and 2 bases from J, leaving 12 bases between. This CDR3 is built from 15 residues.

This clonotype was obtained from a woman between 40 and 50 years old with COVID-19, enrolled during active disease. The chain is built from TRBV5-4 and TRBJ1-2, with D unresolved. The sequenced sample consisted of peripheral blood. This CDR3 is CASSLLQYTNYGYTF. CDR3 coding DNA: TGTGCCAGCAGCTTGTTGCAGTATACCAACTATGGCTACACCTTC.